This T cell receptor (beta chain) was obtained from a study of cytomegalovirus exposure and HLA in healthy donors. The CDR3 has 14 residues. V shed 9 bases and J 6 bases; nucleotides not matched to a gene: 12. Germline V gene sequence: CDR1 SNHLY, CDR2 FYNNEI. Regarding the study as a whole: The number of N-insertions in an Asian-associated ancestry cluster was reportedly below the roughly 670-donor mean in a later analysis. Only CMV serostatus was available as immune exposure information.

As concerns this clone: Its cognate antigen is unknown.

PCR primers comprised 60 Vbeta and 13 Jbeta primers. Assay used: immunoSEQ multiplex PCR; TCRdb lists only in-frame clones, some missing. Its clone listing holds approximately 58,000 clones. The specimen sequenced was PBMCs. The chain uses TRBV2 and TRBJ1-2; 8 bases fit TRBD1. This TCR derives from a man between 18 and 29 years old in good health and CMV-seropositive. The CDR3 here is CASWPDREANGYTF. CDR3 sequence (DNA): TGTGCCAGTTGGCCGGACAGGGAGGCCAATGGCTACACCTTC.